A selection of T cell receptor beta chains follows, all from one sample in a study of T-cell memory formation after mild COVID-19. MiXCR was run by TCRdb on the 5' RACE reads, yielding one entry per CDR3 protein. This table has approximately 250,000 distinct CDR3 sequences, around 16% appearing once. Sequenced material: PBMCs or a T cell subset sorted from them (not recorded which). Receptors originate from a man younger than 35 who had mild COVID-19 (a few samples of this study predate the infection). Cell type and time point are not known. Both conserved end residues are part of each CDR3.

CDR3aa: CASSLSTESSYEQYF
j_gene: TRBJ2-7
v_gene: TRBV7-6

CDR3aa: CASSRGGFPGGELFF
j_gene: TRBJ2-2
v_gene: TRBV28

CDR3aa: CASSLESRNQPQHF
j_gene: TRBJ1-5
v_gene: TRBV5-1

CDR3aa: CASSLALRVNTEAFF
j_gene: TRBJ1-1
v_gene: TRBV12-3/TRBV12-4

CDR3aa: CASSISFYGYTF
j_gene: TRBJ1-2
v_gene: TRBV28

CDR3aa: CSVGGGGLDGYTF
j_gene: TRBJ1-2
v_gene: TRBV29-1

CDR3aa: CASSFQGWANTEAFF
j_gene: TRBJ1-1
v_gene: TRBV5-1

CDR3aa: CASSQGGSSYNEQFF
j_gene: TRBJ2-1
v_gene: TRBV4-1

CDR3aa: CASSQGQGEAFF
j_gene: TRBJ1-1
v_gene: TRBV4-2

CDR3aa: CASSSQGGGFNEQFF
j_gene: TRBJ2-1
v_gene: TRBV7-2

CDR3aa: CASSLAGTGGAWGYTF
j_gene: TRBJ1-2
v_gene: TRBV28

CDR3aa: CASSPQTGEGEAFF
j_gene: TRBJ1-1
v_gene: TRBV4-3

CDR3aa: CRAARDRTYTEAFF
j_gene: TRBJ1-1
v_gene: TRBV20-1

CDR3aa: CASRPGLAGVGTQYF
j_gene: TRBJ2-5
v_gene: TRBV7-2

CDR3aa: CSGGGQNYGYTF
j_gene: TRBJ1-2
v_gene: TRBV29-1

CDR3aa: CASSYRSDEQYF
j_gene: TRBJ2-7
v_gene: TRBV6-6

CDR3aa: CASSAPSSGTKNIQYF
j_gene: TRBJ2-4
v_gene: TRBV7-2

CDR3aa: CSARDWQGVEQFF
j_gene: TRBJ2-1
v_gene: TRBV20-1

CDR3aa: CASSLGGAEDTQYF
j_gene: TRBJ2-3
v_gene: TRBV7-3

CDR3aa: CASSFQDQGGELFF
j_gene: TRBJ2-2
v_gene: TRBV7-9

CDR3aa: CASSLTGARRKLFF
j_gene: TRBJ1-4
v_gene: TRBV7-2

CDR3aa: CASSQDRVIAFF
j_gene: TRBJ1-1
v_gene: TRBV4-2

CDR3aa: CASSYFGTGDSGAFTDTQYF
j_gene: TRBJ2-3
v_gene: TRBV6-5

CDR3aa: CASSLARQGPYNEQFF
j_gene: TRBJ2-1
v_gene: TRBV5-1

CDR3aa: CASSFDSNTEAFF
j_gene: TRBJ1-1
v_gene: TRBV5-1

CDR3aa: CASSSTPSIEQFF
j_gene: TRBJ2-1
v_gene: TRBV5-1

CDR3aa: CSARRGGGNQPQHF
j_gene: TRBJ1-5
v_gene: TRBV20-1

CDR3aa: CASSRPPGTAYEKLFF
j_gene: TRBJ1-4
v_gene: TRBV4-2

CDR3aa: CASGNATGGNTEAFF
j_gene: TRBJ1-1
v_gene: TRBV12-5

CDR3aa: CASSLGGGSGQPQHF
j_gene: TRBJ1-5
v_gene: TRBV7-2

CDR3aa: CASSLAGLIYGYTF
j_gene: TRBJ1-2
v_gene: TRBV28

CDR3aa: CASSLSPISRDEQFF
j_gene: TRBJ2-1
v_gene: TRBV7-8

CDR3aa: CASTDRRGALNEQFF
j_gene: TRBJ2-1
v_gene: TRBV5-1

CDR3aa: CASSYRLSGGTEQFF
j_gene: TRBJ2-1
v_gene: TRBV5-6

CDR3aa: CASLDGPYPQETQYF
j_gene: TRBJ2-5
v_gene: TRBV7-2

CDR3aa: CASSQVSLRQAQGQYF
j_gene: TRBJ2-3
v_gene: TRBV3-1

CDR3aa: CASSLTGTMRSPLHF
j_gene: TRBJ1-6
v_gene: TRBV7-2

CDR3aa: CASSYSIRKGQNSPLHF
j_gene: TRBJ1-6
v_gene: TRBV6-6

CDR3aa: CASSISGQGSYGYTF
j_gene: TRBJ1-2
v_gene: TRBV7-9

CDR3aa: CASSPRQGGDTQYF
j_gene: TRBJ2-3
v_gene: TRBV25-1

CDR3aa: CASSVTGGGNYGYTF
j_gene: TRBJ1-2
v_gene: TRBV5-5

CDR3aa: CASSLSGANTGELFF
j_gene: TRBJ2-2
v_gene: TRBV7-3